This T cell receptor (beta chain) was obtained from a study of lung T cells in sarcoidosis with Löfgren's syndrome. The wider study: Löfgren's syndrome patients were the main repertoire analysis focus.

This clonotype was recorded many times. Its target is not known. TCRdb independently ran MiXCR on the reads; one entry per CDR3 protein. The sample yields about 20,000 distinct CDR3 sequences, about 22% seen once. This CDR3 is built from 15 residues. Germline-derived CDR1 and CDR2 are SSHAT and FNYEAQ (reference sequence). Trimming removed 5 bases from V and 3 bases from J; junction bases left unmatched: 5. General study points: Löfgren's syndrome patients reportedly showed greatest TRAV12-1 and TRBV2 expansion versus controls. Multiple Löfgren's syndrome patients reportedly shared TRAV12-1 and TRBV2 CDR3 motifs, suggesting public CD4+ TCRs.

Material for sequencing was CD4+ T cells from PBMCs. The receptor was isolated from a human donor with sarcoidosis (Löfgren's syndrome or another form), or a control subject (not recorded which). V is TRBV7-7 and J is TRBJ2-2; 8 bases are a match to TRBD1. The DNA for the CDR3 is TGTGCCAGCAGCCACAACAGGGGGGACACCGGGGAGCTGTTTTTT. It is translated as CASSHNRGDTGELFF.